The 11 T cell receptor beta chains in this list originate from one sample, sequenced in a study of blood T cell repertoires in COVID-19. Sequencing used immunoSEQ multiplex PCR; TCRdb keeps in-frame clones, though not all of them. Of 55,000 to 75,000 clones detected, more than 70% appear once; the ten largest clones hold 4.1%. The sample comprised peripheral blood. The receptors originated from a man between 50 and 59 years old with acute or convalescent COVID-19.

This clone came up once. The chain uses TRBV9 and TRBJ2-1, with 10 bases that match TRBD2. Germline V gene data show CDR1 as SGDLS and CDR2 as YYNGEE. V dropped 3 bases and J dropped 2; count of bases not matched to a gene: 5. This CDR3 spans 16 amino acids. The CDR3 nucleotides are TGTGCCAGCAGCGGGGCTAGCGGGAGCGCCTACAATGAGCAGTTCTTC. This sequence encodes CASSGASGSAYNEQFF. The whole variable domain, filled in from reference TRBV9 and TRBJ2-1, reads DSGVTQTPKHLITATGQRVTLRCSPRSGDLSVYWYQQSLDQGLQFLIQYYNGEERAKGNILERFSAQQFPDLHSELNLSSLELGDSALYFCASSGASGSAYNEQFFGPGTRLTVL.

The V gene is TRBV24-1, the J gene TRBJ1-2, with D tentatively TRBD1 (6 bases). The CDR3 is 14 amino acids. Per the germline V gene, CDR1 is KGHDR and CDR2 is SFDVKD. V was pared by 2 bases and J by 6 bases, with 12 bases between. CDR3 DNA sequence: TGTGCCACCAGTGATTCAACAGGGTACGATGGCTACACCTTC. Translating gives CATSDSTGYDGYTF.

The chain uses TRBV12-3 or TRBV12-4 and TRBJ1-2; the D gene is possibly TRBD1 (5 bases). CDR3 length: 13 amino acids. Trimming pared 5 bases from V and 4 bases from J, leaving 11 bases between. In DNA form, the CDR3 reads TGTGCCAGCAGTCACGGGGGTCGCTATGGCTACACCTTC. Its translation is CASSHGGRYGYTF.

This clone was counted once. The gene calls are TRBV27 and TRBJ1-2, with 7 bases matching TRBD1. Germline V gene data show CDR1 as MNHEY and CDR2 as SMNVEV (reference sequence). Trimming cost V 3 bases and J 8 bases; bases outside gene matches: 6. There are 13 residues in the CDR3. This CDR3 is CASSFTGAHGYTF. The CDR3 DNA follows: TGTGCCAGCAGTTTTACAGGGGCCCACGGCTACACCTTC.

In DNA form, the CDR3 reads TGTGCCAGCAGTTTATCGAACAGGGCGGGCGAGCAGTACTTC. Translated: CASSLSNRAGEQYF. The chain has TRBV27 and TRBJ2-7; a possible D gene is TRBD1 (6 bases). Trimming took off 0 bases at V and 6 bases at J, with 12 bases between the two ends. The CDR3 loop spans 14 amino acids. Germline V gene lookup returns CDR1 MNHEY and CDR2 SMNVEV (reference sequence).

The chain recombines TRBV6-5 with TRBJ1-6; no clear D gene. V lost 2 bases to trimming and J lost 7 bases, with 12 bases between them. This CDR3 is built from 15 residues. Germline CDR1 reads MNHEY; CDR2 reads SVGAGI. DNA of the CDR3: TGTGCCAGCAGTTACGGCTGGGGAGAGAATTCACCCCTCCACTTT. This sequence encodes CASSYGWGENSPLHF.

This clone was seen a single time. The rearrangement uses TRBV14 and TRBJ2-7; 7 bases map to TRBD2. The trim removed 3 bases at V and 3 bases at J, leaving 8 bases unmatched. This CDR3 is 15 amino acids long. Germline lookup yields CDR1 SGHDN and CDR2 FVKESK. Written as DNA, the CDR3 is TGTGCCAGCAGCCACCTCTTGCGGGGGTACTACGAGCAGTACTTC. Its translation: CASSHLLRGYYEQYF.

The chain carries TRBV5-1 and TRBJ2-3; TRBD2 aligns across 7 bases. V dropped 4 bases and J dropped 3; count of bases not matched to a gene: 2. Germline V gene sequence: CDR1 SGHRS, CDR2 YFSETQ. This CDR3 region has 13 residues. CDR3 sequence (DNA): TGCGCCAGCAGCCAGCGGGAAACAGATACGCAGTATTTT. Protein product: CASSQRETDTQYF.

The chain links TRBV5-1 to TRBJ2-7, with TRBD1 matching 8 bases. Germline values: CDR1 SGHRS, CDR2 YFSETQ. The CDR3 has 13 amino acids. The V and J ends lost 4 bases and 6 bases, in that order; junction bases with no gene match: 6. CDR3 amino acids: CASSRGQDSEQYF. Written as DNA, the CDR3 is TGCGCCAGCAGCAGGGGACAGGACTCCGAGCAGTACTTC.

This chain links TRBV23-1 with TRBJ1-1; D is perhaps TRBD1 (5 bases). TRBV23-1 is classed as an ORF, of uncertain function. The CDR3 sequence is 15 residues long. The V gene lost 4 bases and the J gene lost 1 base, with 13 bases spanning the gap. The CDR3 nucleotides read TGCGCCAGCAGTCCTCCGGGGGTCGCGAACACTGAAGCTTTCTTT. It encodes CASSPPGVANTEAFF.

The genes are TRBV7-2 and TRBJ2-3, with 13 bases aligning to TRBD2. CDR1 and CDR2 from the germline V gene are SGHTA and FQGNSA. The CDR3 totals 16 residues. With 6 bases clipped from V and 1 base from J, the junction kept 4 bases outside the gene matches. The chain's CDR3 is CASSWTSGGGTDTQYF. For the CDR3, the DNA is TGTGCCAGCAGTTGGACTAGCGGGGGTGGCACAGATACGCAGTATTTT.